The source of this TCR beta chain is a study of immune evolution from preneoplasia to lung adenocarcinoma. Germline V gene sequence: CDR1 GTSNPN, CDR2 SVGIG (reference sequence). This CDR3 is 15 amino acids long. Trimming left V 5 bases short and J 5 bases short, with 19 bases between. Repertoires were generated with immunoSEQ multiplex PCR, while TCRdb's copy carries only in-frame clones and drops some. Among about 6,500 clones listed, about 80% were seen once. The rearrangement joins TRBV30 to TRBJ2-1; D is tentatively TRBD1 or TRBD2 (5 bases each). Sequenced material: FFPE lung adenocarcinoma in situ tissue. The TCR comes from a donor older than 65 with lung adenocarcinoma. Here the CDR3 reads CAWVGDPRRNNEQFF. CDR3 nucleotide sequence: TGTGCCTGGGTGGGGGACCCGCGAAGGAACAATGAGCAGTTCTTC. Full variable domain (rest looked up from reference TRBV30 and TRBJ2-1): SQTIHQWPATLVQPVGSPLSLECTVEGTSNPNLYWYRQAAGRGLQLLFYSVGIGQISSEVPQNLSASRPQDRQFILSSKKLLLSDSGFYLCAWVGDPRRNNEQFFGPGTRLTVL.